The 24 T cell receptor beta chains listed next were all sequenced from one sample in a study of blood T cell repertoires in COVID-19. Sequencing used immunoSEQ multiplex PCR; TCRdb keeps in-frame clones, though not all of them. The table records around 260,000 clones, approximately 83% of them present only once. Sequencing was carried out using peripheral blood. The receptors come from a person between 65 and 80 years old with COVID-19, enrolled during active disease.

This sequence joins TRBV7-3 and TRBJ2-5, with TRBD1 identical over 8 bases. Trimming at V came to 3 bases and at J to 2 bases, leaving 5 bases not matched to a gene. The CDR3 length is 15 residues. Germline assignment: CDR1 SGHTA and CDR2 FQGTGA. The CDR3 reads CASSLTGTGQETQYF. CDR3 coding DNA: TGTGCCAGCAGCTTGACCGGGACAGGTCAAGAGACCCAGTACTTC.

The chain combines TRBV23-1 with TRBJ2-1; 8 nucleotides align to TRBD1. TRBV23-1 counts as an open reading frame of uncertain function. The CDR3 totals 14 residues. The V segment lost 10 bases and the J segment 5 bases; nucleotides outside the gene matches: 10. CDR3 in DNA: TGCGCCACCAGGACAGGGTTTTATGACAATGAGCAGTTCTTC. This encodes CATRTGFYDNEQFF.

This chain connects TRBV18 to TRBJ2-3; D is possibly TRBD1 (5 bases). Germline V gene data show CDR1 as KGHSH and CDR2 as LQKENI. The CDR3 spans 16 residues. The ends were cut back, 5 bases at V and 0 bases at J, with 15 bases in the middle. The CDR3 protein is CASSSEQDTSTDTQYF. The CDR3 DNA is TGTGCCAGCTCAAGTGAGCAGGACACTAGCACAGATACGCAGTATTTT.

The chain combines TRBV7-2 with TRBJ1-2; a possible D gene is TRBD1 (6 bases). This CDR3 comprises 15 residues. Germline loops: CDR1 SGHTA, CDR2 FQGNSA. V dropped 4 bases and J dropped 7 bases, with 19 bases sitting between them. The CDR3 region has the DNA TGTGCCAGCAGCTCTGGGGGAGGGGGGCGAGGTGGCTACACCTTC. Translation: CASSSGGGGRGGYTF.

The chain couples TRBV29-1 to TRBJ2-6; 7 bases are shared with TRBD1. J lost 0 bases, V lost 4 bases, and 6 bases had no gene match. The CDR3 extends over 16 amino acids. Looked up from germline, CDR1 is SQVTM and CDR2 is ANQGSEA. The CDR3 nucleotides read TGCAGCGTTGTTAGGCCAGGGGGCTCTGGGGCCAACGTCCTGACTTTC. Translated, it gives CSVVRPGGSGANVLTF.

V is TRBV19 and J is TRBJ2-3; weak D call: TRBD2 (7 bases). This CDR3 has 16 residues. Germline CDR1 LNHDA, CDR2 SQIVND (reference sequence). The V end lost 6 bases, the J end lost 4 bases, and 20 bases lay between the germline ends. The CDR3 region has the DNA TGTGCCAGTAGCCCGGGCCCGGGGGGCTCCGCAGATACGCAGTATTTT. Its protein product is CASSPGPGGSADTQYF. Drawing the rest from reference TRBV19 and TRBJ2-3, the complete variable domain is DGGITQSPKYLFRKEGQNVTLSCEQNLNHDAMYWYRQDPGQGLRLIYYSQIVNDFQKGDIAEGYSVSREKKESFPLTVTSAQKNPTAFYLCASSPGPGGSADTQYFGPGTRLTVL.

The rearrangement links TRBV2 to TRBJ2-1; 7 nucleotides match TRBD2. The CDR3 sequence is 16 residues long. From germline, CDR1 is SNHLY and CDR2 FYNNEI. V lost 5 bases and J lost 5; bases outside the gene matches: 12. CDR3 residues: CASSPRSASGNNEQFF. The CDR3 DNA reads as TGTGCCAGCAGTCCCCGGTCGGCTAGCGGAAACAATGAGCAGTTCTTC.

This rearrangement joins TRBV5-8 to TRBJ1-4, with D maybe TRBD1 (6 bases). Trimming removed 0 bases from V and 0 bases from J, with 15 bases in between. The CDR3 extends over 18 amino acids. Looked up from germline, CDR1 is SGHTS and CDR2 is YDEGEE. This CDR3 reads CASSLGQGIYATNEKLFF. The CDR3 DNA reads TGTGCCAGCAGCTTGGGGCAGGGGATCTACGCAACTAATGAAAAACTGTTTTTT.

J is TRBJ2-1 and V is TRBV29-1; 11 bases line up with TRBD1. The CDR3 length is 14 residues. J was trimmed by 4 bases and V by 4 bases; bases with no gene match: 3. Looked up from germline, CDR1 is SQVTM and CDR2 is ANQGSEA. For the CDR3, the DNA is TGCAGCGTTGGCGGGACAGGGGGATACAATGAGCAGTTCTTC. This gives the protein CSVGGTGGYNEQFF.

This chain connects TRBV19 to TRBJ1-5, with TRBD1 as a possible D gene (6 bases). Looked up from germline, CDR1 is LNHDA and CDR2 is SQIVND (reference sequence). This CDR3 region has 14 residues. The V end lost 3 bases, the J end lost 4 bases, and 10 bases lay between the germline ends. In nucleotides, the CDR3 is TGTGCCAGTAGTATCCGAAGGGGGAATCAGCCCCAGCATTTT. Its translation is CASSIRRGNQPQHF.

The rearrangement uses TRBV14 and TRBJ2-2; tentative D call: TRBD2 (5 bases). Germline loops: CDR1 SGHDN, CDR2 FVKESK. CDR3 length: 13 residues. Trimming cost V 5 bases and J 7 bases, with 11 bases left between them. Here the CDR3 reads CASSLTGSGELFF. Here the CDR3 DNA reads TGTGCCAGCAGCTTGACGGGGAGCGGGGAGCTGTTTTTT.

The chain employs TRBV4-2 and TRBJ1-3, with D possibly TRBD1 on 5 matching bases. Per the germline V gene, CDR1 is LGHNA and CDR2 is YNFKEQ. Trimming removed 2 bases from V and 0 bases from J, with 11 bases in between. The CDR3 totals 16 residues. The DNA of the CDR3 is TGTGCCAGCAGCCAAAACCAGGGAAACTCTGGAAACACCATATATTTT. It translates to CASSQNQGNSGNTIYF.

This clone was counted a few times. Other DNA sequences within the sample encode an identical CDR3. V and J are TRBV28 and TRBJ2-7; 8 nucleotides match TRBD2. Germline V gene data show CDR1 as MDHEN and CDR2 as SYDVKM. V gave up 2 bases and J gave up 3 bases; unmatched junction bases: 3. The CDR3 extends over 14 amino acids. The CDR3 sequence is CASSLAGGLYEQYF. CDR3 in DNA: TGTGCCAGCAGTTTAGCGGGAGGCCTCTACGAGCAGTACTTC.

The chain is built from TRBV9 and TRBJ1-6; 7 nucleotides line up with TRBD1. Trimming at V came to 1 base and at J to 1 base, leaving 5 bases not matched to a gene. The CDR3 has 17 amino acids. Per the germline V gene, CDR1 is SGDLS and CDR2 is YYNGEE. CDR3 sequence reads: CASSVSSGGSYNSPLHF. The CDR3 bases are TGTGCCAGCAGCGTATCTTCAGGGGGGTCCTATAATTCACCCCTCCACTTT.

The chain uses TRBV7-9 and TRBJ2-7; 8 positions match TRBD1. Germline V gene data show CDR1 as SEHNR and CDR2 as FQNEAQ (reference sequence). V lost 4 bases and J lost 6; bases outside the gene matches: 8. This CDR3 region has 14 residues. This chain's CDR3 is CASSSPRGLGEQYF. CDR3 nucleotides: TGTGCCAGCAGCTCCCCCAGGGGGCTTGGCGAGCAGTACTTC.

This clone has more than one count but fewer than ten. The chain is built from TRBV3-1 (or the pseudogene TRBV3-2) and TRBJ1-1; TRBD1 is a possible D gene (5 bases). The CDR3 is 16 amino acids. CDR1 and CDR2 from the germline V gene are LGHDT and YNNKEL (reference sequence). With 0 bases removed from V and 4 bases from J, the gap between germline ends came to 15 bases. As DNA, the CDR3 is TGTGCCAGCAGCCAAGATCATGCAGGGTCGGGCACTGAAGCTTTCTTT. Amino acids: CASSQDHAGSGTEAFF.

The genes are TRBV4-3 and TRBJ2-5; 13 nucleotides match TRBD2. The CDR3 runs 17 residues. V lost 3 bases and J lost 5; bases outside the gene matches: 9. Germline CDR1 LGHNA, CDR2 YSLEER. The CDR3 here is CASSQGTSGNGVETQYF. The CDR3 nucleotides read TGCGCCAGCAGCCAGGGGACTAGCGGGAATGGGGTGGAGACCCAGTACTTC.

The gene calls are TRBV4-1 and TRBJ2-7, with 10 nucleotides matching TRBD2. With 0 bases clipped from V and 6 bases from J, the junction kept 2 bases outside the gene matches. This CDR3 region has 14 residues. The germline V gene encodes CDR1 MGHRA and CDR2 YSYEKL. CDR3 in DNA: TGCGCCAGCAGCCAAGATCGGACTAGCGGCGAGCAGTACTTC. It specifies CASSQDRTSGEQYF.

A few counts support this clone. In DNA form, the CDR3 reads TGTGCCAGCAGCCCCGTGGGCCAAGGTGGTGAAAAACTGTTTTTT. It encodes CASSPVGQGGEKLFF. This chain joins TRBV7-9 and TRBJ1-4; D remains unclear. Per germline, CDR1 SEHNR and CDR2 FQNEAQ (reference sequence). Between the trimmed V and J ends, which lost 5 bases and 7 bases, there was a span of 17 bases. The length of the CDR3 is 15 residues.

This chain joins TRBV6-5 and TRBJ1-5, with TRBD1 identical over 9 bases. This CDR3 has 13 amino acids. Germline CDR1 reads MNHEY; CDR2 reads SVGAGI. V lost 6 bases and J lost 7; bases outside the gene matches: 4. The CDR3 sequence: CASSGTGLQPQHF. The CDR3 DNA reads TGTGCCAGCAGCGGGACAGGGCTGCAGCCCCAGCATTTT.

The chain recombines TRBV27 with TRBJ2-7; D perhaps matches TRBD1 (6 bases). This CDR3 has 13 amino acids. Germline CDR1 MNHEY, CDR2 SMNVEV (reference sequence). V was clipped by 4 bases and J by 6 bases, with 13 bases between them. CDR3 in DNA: TGTGCCAGCAGTTCCTCGATAGGGGGCGAGCAGTACTTC. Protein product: CASSSSIGGEQYF.

The CDR3 DNA reads TGTGCCAGCAGGCCCAACCAGGGGAACGAGCAGTACTTC. This encodes CASRPNQGNEQYF. The genes are TRBV6-6 and TRBJ2-7; tentatively, D is TRBD1 (6 bases). The CDR3 covers 13 residues. Trimming removed 6 bases from V and 5 bases from J, with 14 bases in between. The germline CDR1 and CDR2 sequences are MNHNY and SVGAGI (reference sequence).

CDR3: CASSDSSGRSGEQFF. The DNA for the CDR3 is TGCGCCAGCAGTGATTCTAGCGGGAGGAGCGGGGAGCAGTTCTTC. The chain carries TRBV10-1 and TRBJ2-1, with TRBD2 identical over 11 bases. Germline CDR1 WNHNN, CDR2 SYGVQD (reference sequence). This CDR3 comprises 15 residues. The V and J ends lost 3 bases and 10 bases, in that order; junction bases with no gene match: 8.

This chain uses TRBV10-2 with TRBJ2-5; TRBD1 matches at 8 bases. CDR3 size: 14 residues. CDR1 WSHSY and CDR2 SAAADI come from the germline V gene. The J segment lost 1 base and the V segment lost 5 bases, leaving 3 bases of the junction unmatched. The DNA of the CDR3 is TGCGCCAGCAGTTCGGACAGGGCCCAAGAGACCCAGTACTTC. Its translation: CASSSDRAQETQYF.